This TCR beta chain was retrieved from a study of T cells after yellow fever vaccination. UMIs were added to TCR cDNA along with a universal primer site when it was made by 5'RACE template switching. TCRdb re-called the 5' RACE reads through MiXCR, storing one row per CDR3 protein. The top ten clones hold about two fifths of a sample with 85,000 to 100,000 distinct CDR3 sequences, roughly 5.2% of them seen once. Study results and caveats: Post-booster repertoires again held most primary-vaccination clones (roughly 95% CD4, about 90% CD8).

As regards this clonotype: Its antigen is as yet unknown.

CDR1 MNHEY and CDR2 SVGAGI come from the germline V gene. V lost 4 bases and J lost 4; bases outside the gene matches: 11. The CDR3 spans 16 residues. The chain is built from TRBV6-5 and TRBJ1-2, with 8 bases lining up with TRBD1. The clonotype comes from a man aged 18 to 35 who received the YFV17D yellow fever vaccine. The material sequenced was CD8+ T cells sorted from PBMCs, taken 10 days after the yellow fever booster vaccination. The CDR3 nucleotides are TGTGCCAGCAGTTCCGGGACAGGCTTGGACCTCTATGGCTACACCTTC. It translates to CASSSGTGLDLYGYTF.